This T cell receptor beta chain was recovered during a study of OX40 agonist ivuxolimab in advanced cancers. Study in general: An anti-OX40 (CD134) antibody with agonistic activity, ivuxolimab, was administered to patients.

The CDR3 length is 15 residues. V gave up 5 bases and J gave up 1 base, with 9 bases separating them. Germline V CDR1 and CDR2: MNHNS, SASEGT. Assay used: immunoSEQ multiplex PCR; TCRdb lists only in-frame clones, some missing. The sample has around 70,000 clones, around 80% seen once. Study-level points and caveats: Among T cells, CD8+ cells averaged more expanded clones than CD4+ cells. Clonal expansion was among the lowest in partial responders at 0.1-3.0 mg/kg, especially CD8+. Clonal expansion by week 6 occurred in CD4+ and CD8+ blood T cells (at 0.1 to 3.0 mg/kg).

A word on this clone: Antigen unknown.

This TCR was sampled from an adult with an advanced solid tumor such as melanoma, head and neck, liver or kidney cancer. This chain links TRBV6-1 with TRBJ2-6, with D perhaps matching TRBD1 (6 bases). The source material was CD4+ or CD8+ T cells sorted from blood, sampled in a trial of the OX40 agonist ivuxolimab. The CDR3, as DNA: TGTGCCAGCAGTCAAGGGACATCTGGGGCCAACGTCCTGACTTTC. Translation: CASSQGTSGANVLTF.